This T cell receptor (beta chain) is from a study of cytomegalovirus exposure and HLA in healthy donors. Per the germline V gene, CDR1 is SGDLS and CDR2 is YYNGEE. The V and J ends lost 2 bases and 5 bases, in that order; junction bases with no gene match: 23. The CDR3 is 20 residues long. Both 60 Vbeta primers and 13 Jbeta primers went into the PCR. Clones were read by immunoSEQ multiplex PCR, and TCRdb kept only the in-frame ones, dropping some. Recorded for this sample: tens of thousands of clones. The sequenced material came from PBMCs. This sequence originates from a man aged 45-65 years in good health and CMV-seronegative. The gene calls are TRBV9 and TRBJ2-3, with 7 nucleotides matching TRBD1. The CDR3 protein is CASSVSVGQVGSNSKDTQYF. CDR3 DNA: TGTGCCAGCAGCGTTTCTGTTGGACAGGTTGGTTCCAACAGTAAAGATACGCAGTATTTT.